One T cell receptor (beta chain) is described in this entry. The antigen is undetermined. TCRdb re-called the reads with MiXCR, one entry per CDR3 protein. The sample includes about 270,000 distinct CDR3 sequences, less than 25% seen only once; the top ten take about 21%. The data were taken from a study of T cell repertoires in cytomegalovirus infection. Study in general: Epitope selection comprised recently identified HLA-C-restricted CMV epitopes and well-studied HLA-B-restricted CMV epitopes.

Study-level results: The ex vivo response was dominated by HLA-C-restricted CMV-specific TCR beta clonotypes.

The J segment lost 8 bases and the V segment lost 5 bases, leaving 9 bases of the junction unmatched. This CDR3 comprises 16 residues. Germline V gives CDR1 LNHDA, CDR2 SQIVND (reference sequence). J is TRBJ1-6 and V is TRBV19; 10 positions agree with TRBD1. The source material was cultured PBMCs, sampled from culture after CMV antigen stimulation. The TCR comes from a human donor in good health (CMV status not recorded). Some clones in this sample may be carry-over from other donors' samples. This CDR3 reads CASSPTGGSVYSPLHF. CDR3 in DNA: TGTGCCAGTAGTCCGACAGGGGGCTCGGTTTATTCACCCCTCCACTTT. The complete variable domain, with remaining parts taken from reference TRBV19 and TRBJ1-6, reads DGGITQSPKYLFRKEGQNVTLSCEQNLNHDAMYWYRQDPGQGLRLIYYSQIVNDFQKGDIAEGYSVSREKKESFPLTVTSAQKNPTAFYLCASSPTGGSVYSPLHFGNGTRLTVT.